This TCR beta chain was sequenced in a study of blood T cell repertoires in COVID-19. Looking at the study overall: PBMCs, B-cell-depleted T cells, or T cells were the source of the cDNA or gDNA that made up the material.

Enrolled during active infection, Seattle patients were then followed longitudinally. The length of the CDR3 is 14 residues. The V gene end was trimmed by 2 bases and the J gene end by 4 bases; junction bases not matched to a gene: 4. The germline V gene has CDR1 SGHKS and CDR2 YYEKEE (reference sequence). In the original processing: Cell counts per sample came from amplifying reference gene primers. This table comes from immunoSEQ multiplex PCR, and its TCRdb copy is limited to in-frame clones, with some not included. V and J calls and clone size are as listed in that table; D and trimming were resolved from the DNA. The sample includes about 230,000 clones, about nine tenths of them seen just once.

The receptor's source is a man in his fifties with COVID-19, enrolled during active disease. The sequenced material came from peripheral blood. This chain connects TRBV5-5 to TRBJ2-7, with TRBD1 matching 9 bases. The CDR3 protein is CASSFRDRAYEQYF. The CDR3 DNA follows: TGTGCCAGCAGCTTTAGGGACAGGGCTTACGAGCAGTACTTC.